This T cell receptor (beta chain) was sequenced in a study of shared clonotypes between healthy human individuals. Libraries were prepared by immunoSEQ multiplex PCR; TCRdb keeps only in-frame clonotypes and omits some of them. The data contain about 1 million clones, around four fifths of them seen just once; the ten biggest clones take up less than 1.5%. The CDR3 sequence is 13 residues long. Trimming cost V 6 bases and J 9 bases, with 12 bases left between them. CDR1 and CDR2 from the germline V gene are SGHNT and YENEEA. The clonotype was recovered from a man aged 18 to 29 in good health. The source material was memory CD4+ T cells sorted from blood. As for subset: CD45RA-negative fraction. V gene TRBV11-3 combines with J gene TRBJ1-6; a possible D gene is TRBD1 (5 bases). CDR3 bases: TGTGCCAGCAGTCTTCGGGACGGTTCACCCCTCCACTTT. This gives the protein CASSLRDGSPLHF.